Here is one T cell receptor (beta chain) with its context. Its antigen is undetermined. The entry originates in a study of cytomegalovirus exposure and HLA in healthy donors. The PCR was carried out with 60 Vbeta primers and 13 Jbeta primers. Measured with immunoSEQ multiplex PCR; TCRdb has only the in-frame clones, and not every one. This sample has 150,000 to 180,000 clones, with roughly 82% found just once. V lost 6 bases, J lost 3 bases, and 11 bases lay in between. The CDR3 is 14 residues long. Germline V gene sequence: CDR1 SNHLY, CDR2 FYNNEI. Notes on the study in general: Reportedly, fewer N-insertions than the roughly 600-donor mean appeared in an Asian-associated ancestry cluster in a later analysis. Later work found most CMV-associated TCR beta chains apparently HLA-restricted. Donors were assumed by presence/absence analyses to have roughly uniform sequencing depth.

Sequencing was carried out using PBMCs. The chain has TRBV2 and TRBJ2-2, with D perhaps matching TRBD1 (6 bases). This TCR derives from a woman aged 45 to 65 in good health and CMV-seropositive. CDR3 protein: CASSDQGYTGELFF. The DNA of the CDR3 is TGTGCCAGCAGCGATCAGGGGTACACCGGGGAGCTGTTTTTT. Complete variable domain (other parts from reference TRBV2 and TRBJ2-2): EPEVTQTPSHQVTQMGQEVILRCVPISNHLYFYWYRQILGQKVEFLVSFYNNEISEKSEIFDDQFSVERPDGSNFTLKIRSTKLEDSAMYFCASSDQGYTGELFFGEGSRLTVL.